This T cell receptor (beta chain) was profiled in a study of vaccination effects on CD4 cells after COVID-19. Germline V gene sequence: CDR1 MDHEN, CDR2 SYDVKM. V dropped 4 bases and J dropped 7 bases, with 20 bases sitting between them. The CDR3 is 17 residues long. Pools of viral peptides were used by the ViraFEST assay to expand antigen-specific CD4+ T cells ahead of sequencing. Scientists isolated CD4+ T cells after an approximately 10-day culture period ended. Everyone in the study got two shots of either the BNT162b2 or mRNA-1273 vaccine. Comment on this clone: Its antigen is undetermined.

Some clones are missing from TCRdb's copy, which holds only in-frame ones; the method was immunoSEQ multiplex PCR. This table has under 80,000 clones, 76% appearing once. The sample consisted of CD4+ T cells from PBMCs cultured with HCoV-OC43 spike peptides, taken after COVID-19 vaccination. As for subset: HCoV-OC43 spike overlapping peptide pool stimulation. This rearrangement joins TRBV28 to TRBJ1-6, with a tentative D call TRBD1 (5 bases). The TCR comes from a human donor who received a COVID-19 vaccine. The CDR3 is CASSWAGTKVENSPLHF. The CDR3 region has the DNA TGTGCCAGCAGTTGGGCCGGGACCAAGGTGGAGAATTCACCCCTCCACTTT.